This entry features one T cell receptor beta chain sequence. In Seattle, patients joined the study during active infection and were tracked longitudinally. Germline CDR1 reads SNHLY; CDR2 reads FYNNEI. The CDR3 length is 14 residues. V shed 1 base and J shed 6 bases, with 10 bases lying between them. The data stem from a study of blood T cell repertoires in COVID-19. Study-level background: COVID-19 samples, acute and convalescent, were from the United States, Italy and Spain. T cells, B-cell-depleted T cells, or PBMCs provided the cDNA or gDNA that served as material.

Study processing details: For nucleated cells, counts were estimated from reference gene primer amplification. Using immunoSEQ multiplex PCR, the repertoire was profiled, and TCRdb retains in-frame clones only, with some absent. V and J calls and clone size are those listed in that table; D and trimming were worked out from the DNA. This sample has 450,000 or so clones, with about 88% found just once. This sequence originates from a woman aged 40 to 49 with COVID-19, enrolled during active disease. Input material: peripheral blood. The rearrangement uses TRBV2 and TRBJ1-5; the D gene is possibly TRBD1 (5 bases). CDR3 nucleotide sequence: TGTGCCAGCAGTGAAGGGACACTCGGTCAGCCCCAGCATTTT. Its translation: CASSEGTLGQPQHF.